The sequence of this T cell receptor (beta chain) was determined in a study of vaccination and CD4 T cells after COVID-19. The CDR3 extends over 11 amino acids. Germline lookup yields CDR1 DFQATT and CDR2 SNEGSKA (reference sequence). Trimming shortened V by 3 bases and J by 4 bases, and 6 bases separated the two germline ends. The Oncomine TCR Beta short-read assay was applied to DNA of cultured CD4+ T cells. TCRdb fed the PCR reads into MiXCR, producing one record per CDR3 protein. The profile shows 9,500 to 15,000 distinct CDR3 sequences, roughly 59% of them singletons. This sample's treatment: roughly 10-day PBMC culture with coronavirus spike peptide pools or control peptides (ViraFEST assay). Each well held a few million PBMCs in IL-2 (about 9.6 IU/ml) medium with around 10 ug/ml peptide pools. On this clonotype: What it binds is unknown.

This rearrangement joins TRBV20-1 to TRBJ2-5, with no clear D. This receptor was identified in a human donor who had recovered from COVID-19. Material: CD4+ T cells from blood, cultured in vitro. CDR3 nucleotide sequence: TGCAGTGCTAGTGGCGTAGAGACCCAGTACTTC. It codes for CSASGVETQYF.